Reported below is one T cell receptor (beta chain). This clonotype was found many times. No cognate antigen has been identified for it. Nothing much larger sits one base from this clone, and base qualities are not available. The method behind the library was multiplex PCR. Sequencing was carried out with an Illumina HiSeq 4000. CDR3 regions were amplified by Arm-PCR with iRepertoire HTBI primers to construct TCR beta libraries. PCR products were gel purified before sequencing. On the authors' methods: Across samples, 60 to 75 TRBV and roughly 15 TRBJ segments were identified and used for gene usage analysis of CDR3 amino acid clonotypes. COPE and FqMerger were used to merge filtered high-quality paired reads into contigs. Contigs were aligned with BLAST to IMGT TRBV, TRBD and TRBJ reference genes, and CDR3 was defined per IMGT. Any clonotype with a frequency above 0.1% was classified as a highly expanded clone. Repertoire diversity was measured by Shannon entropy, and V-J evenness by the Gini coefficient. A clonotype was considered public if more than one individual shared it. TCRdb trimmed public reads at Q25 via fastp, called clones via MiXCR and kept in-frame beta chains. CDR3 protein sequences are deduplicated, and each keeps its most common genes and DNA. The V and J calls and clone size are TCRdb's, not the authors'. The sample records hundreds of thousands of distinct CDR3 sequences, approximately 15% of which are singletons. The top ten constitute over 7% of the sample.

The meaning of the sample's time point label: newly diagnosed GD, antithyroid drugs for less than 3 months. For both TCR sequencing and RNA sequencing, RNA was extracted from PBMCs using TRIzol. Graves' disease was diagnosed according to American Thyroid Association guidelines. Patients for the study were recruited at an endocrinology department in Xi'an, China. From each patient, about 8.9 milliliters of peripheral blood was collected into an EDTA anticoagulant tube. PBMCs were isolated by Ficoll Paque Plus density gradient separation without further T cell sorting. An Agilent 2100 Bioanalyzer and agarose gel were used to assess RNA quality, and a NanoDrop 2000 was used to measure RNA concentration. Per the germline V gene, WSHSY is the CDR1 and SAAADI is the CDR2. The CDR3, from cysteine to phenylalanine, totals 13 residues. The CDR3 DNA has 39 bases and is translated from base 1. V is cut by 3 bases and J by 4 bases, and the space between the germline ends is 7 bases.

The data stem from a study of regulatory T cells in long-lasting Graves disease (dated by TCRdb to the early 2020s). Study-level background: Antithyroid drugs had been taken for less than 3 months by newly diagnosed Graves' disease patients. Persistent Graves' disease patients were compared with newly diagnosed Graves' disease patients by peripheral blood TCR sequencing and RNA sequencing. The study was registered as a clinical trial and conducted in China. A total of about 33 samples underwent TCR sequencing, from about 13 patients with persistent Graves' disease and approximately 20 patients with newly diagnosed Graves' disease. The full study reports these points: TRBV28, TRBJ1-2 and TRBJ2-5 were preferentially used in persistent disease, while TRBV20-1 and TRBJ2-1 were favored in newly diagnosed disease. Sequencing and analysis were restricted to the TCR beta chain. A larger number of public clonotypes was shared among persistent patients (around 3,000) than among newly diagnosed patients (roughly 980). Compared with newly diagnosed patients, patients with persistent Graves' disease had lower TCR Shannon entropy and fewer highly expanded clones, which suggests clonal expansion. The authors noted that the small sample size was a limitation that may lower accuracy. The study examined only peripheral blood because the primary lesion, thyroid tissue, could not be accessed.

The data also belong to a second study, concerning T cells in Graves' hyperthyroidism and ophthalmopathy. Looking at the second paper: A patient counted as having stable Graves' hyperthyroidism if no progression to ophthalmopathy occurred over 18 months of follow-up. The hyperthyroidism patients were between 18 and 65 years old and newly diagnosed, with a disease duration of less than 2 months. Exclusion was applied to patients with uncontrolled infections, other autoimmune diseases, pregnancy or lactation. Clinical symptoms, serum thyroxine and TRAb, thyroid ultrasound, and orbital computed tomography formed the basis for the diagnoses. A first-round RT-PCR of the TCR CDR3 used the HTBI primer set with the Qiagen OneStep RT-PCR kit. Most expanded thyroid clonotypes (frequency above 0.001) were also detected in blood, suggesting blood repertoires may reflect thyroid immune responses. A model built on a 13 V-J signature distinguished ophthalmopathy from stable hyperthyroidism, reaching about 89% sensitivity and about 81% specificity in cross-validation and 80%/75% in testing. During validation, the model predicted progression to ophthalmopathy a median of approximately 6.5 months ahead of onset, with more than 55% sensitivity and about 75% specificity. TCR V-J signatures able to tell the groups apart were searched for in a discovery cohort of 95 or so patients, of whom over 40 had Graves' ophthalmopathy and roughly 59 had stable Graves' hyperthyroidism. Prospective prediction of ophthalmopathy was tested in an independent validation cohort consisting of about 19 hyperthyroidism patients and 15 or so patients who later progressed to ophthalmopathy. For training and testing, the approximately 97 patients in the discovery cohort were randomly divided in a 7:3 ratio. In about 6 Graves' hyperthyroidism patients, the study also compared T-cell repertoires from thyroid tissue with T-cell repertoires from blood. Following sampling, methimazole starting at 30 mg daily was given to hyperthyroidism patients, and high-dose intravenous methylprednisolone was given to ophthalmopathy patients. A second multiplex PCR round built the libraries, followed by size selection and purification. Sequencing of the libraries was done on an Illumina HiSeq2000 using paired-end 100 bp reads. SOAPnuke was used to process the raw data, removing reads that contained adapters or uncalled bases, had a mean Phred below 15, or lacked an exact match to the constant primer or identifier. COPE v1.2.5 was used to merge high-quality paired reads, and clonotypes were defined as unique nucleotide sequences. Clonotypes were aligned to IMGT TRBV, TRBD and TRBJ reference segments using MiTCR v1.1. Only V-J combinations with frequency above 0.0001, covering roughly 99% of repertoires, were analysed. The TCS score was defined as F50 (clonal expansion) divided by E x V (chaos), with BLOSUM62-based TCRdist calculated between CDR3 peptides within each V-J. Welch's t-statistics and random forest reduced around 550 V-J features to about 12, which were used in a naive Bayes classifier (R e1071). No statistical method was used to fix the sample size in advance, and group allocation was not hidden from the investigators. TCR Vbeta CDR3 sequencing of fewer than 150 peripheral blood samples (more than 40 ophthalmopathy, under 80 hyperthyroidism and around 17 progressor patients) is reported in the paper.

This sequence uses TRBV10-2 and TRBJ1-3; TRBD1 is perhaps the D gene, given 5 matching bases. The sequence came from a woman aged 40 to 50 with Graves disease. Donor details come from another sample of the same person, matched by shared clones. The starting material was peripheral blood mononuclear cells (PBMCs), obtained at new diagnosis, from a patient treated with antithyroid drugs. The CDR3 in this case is CASSDPGGNTIYF. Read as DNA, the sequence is TGCGCCAGCAGTGATCCAGGGGGAAACACCATATATTTT.